This TCR beta chain derives from a study of T cell responses to AZD1222 COVID-19 vaccine. Study-level results: It should be noted that donors were predominantly white British and more often female, and clonal diversity was possibly underestimated.

Of note for this clone: Its antigen remains unidentified.

TCRdb's copy holds only in-frame clones and misses some; the assay was immunoSEQ multiplex PCR. The table shows around 84,000 clones, with roughly 87% occurring only once. V shed 3 bases and J shed 5 bases, with 19 bases lying between them. The CDR3 totals 16 residues. In germline, CDR1 is MDHEN, CDR2 SYDVKM. The chain has TRBV28 and TRBJ1-1, with D possibly being TRBD1 (5 bases). The specimen comprised peripheral blood, sampled on day 0 of AZD1222 vaccination. This TCR derives from an adult in good health. CDR3: CASSFQVREGRTEAFF. DNA for the CDR3: TGTGCCAGCAGTTTTCAAGTCAGGGAGGGTCGGACTGAAGCTTTCTTT.